This paragraph covers one TCR beta chain sequence. Its antigen is unknown. Germline CDR1 reads GTSNPN; CDR2 reads SVGIG (reference sequence). CDR3 length: 14 amino acids. V lost 0 bases and J lost 4, with 12 bases in between. The sample originates from a study of T-cell memory formation after mild COVID-19. Findings and caveats of the study: Clones which contracted sat mainly in CM and EM if CD4+, and in EMRA if CD8+. Clones that got smaller from day 15 to 85 had even CD4/CD8, while clones growing later tipped toward CD4+.

Constant-segment primers served in 5'RACE that generated TCR alpha and TCR beta cDNA libraries bearing sample barcodes and UMIs. TCRdb reanalysed the 5' RACE reads using MiXCR and keeps one entry per CDR3 protein. The data show about 470,000 distinct CDR3 sequences, around 25% seen once. The chain joins TRBV30 to TRBJ1-2, with D maybe TRBD1 (5 bases). The sequencing input was PBMCs or a T cell subset sorted from them (not recorded which). This TCR was sampled from an adult woman who had mild COVID-19 (a few samples of this study predate the infection). Cell type and time point are not known. The CDR3 spells CAWSVILTAYGYTF. In nucleotides, the CDR3 is TGTGCCTGGAGTGTAATCTTGACAGCCTATGGCTACACCTTC.